The 26 T cell receptor beta chains given below trace back to one sample, sequenced in a study of beta chain features in type 1 diabetes. As every portion of the isolated RNA was reverse transcribed, the sequencing read expressed TCRB transcripts. Using immunoSEQ multiplex PCR, the repertoire was profiled, and TCRdb retains in-frame clones only, with some absent. Of around 140,000 clones in the sample, 10% to 15% are singletons; the top ten hold under 1.5%. Study-level points and caveats: There was a moderate but significant shortening of TCRB CDR3s in all four CD4+ subsets of Type 1 diabetes patients.

Their antigen targets remain unknown. What was sequenced was central memory CD4+ T cells from blood. Receptor source: a man aged 18 to 29 with type 1 diabetes.

The chain joins TRBV20-1 to TRBJ1-2; no clear D. Per germline, CDR1 DFQATT and CDR2 SNEGSKA (reference sequence). The CDR3 has 11 residues. Trimming shortened V by 3 bases and J by 8 bases, and 10 bases separated the two germline ends. The CDR3 protein is CSARLREGYTF. The DNA for the CDR3 is TGCAGTGCTAGGCTTCGGGAGGGCTACACCTTC.

The chain combines TRBV11-1 with TRBJ2-1; 9 nucleotides align to TRBD2. The V and J ends lost 3 bases and 2 bases, in that order; junction bases with no gene match: 2. Germline values: CDR1 SGHAT, CDR2 FQDESV (reference sequence). The CDR3 is 15 residues long. This CDR3 is CASSLTSGTYNEQFF. CDR3 DNA sequence: TGTGCCAGCAGCTTGACTAGCGGTACCTACAATGAGCAGTTCTTC.

The rearrangement links TRBV4-1 to TRBJ1-2, with unresolved D. The V gene lost 1 base and the J gene lost 4 bases, with 10 bases spanning the gap. CDR1 is MGHRA, CDR2 YSYEKL, per germline. This CDR3 comprises 14 residues. CDR3 in DNA: TGCGCCAGCAGCCAAGGGGAAGGGTCCTATGGCTACACCTTC. Translated: CASSQGEGSYGYTF.

The chain employs TRBV10-3 and TRBJ2-5; 8 nucleotides align to TRBD2. This CDR3 spans 16 amino acids. Germline V gene data show CDR1 as ENHRY and CDR2 as SYGVKD. Unmatched junction bases numbered 9, after V lost 0 bases and J lost 6 bases. The CDR3 reads CAISESGGGKSKTQYF. The DNA for the CDR3 is TGTGCCATCAGTGAGTCGGGCGGGGGGAAGTCGAAGACCCAGTACTTC.

This clone was seen more than once but under ten times. The chain uses TRBV10-3 and TRBJ2-2, with a weak D call TRBD1 (5 bases). CDR1 and CDR2 (germline): ENHRY, SYGVKD. The germline V and J ends were trimmed by 2 bases and 4 bases, with 8 bases remaining between them. This CDR3 spans 14 amino acids. The CDR3 spells CAISEQGSTGELFF. The CDR3 nucleotides read TGTGCCATCAGTGAGCAGGGTAGCACCGGGGAGCTGTTTTTT.

This clone was picked up many times. The CDR3: CASSVRTGYGYTF. The CDR3 nucleotides are TGTGCCAGCAGCGTACGGACAGGCTATGGCTACACCTTC. The chain links TRBV7-9 to TRBJ1-2; 7 bases map to TRBD1. Trimming removed 5 bases from V and 4 bases from J; junction bases left unmatched: 4. The germline V gene encodes CDR1 SEHNR and CDR2 FQNEAQ (reference sequence). The CDR3 consists of 13 residues. The full variable domain, with the rest looked up from reference TRBV7-9 and TRBJ1-2, is DTGVSQNPRHKITKRGQNVTFRCDPISEHNRLYWYRQTLGQGPEFLTYFQNEAQLEKSRLLSDRFSAERPKGSFSTLEIQRTEQGDSAMYLCASSVRTGYGYTFGSGTRLTVV.

In the case of this clone: The sample holds other DNA sequences that translate to the same CDR3. This chain uses TRBV30 with TRBJ2-7; no reliable D call. Trimming removed 2 bases at V and 0 bases at J, with 2 bases between. CDR3 length: 11 amino acids. Germline CDR1 and CDR2: GTSNPN and SVGIG (reference sequence). CDR3 DNA sequence: TGTGCCTGGAGTCCCTCCTACGAGCAGTACTTC. It yields the protein CAWSPSYEQYF. Variable domain in full (rest from reference TRBV30 and TRBJ2-7): SQTIHQWPATLVQPVGSPLSLECTVEGTSNPNLYWYRQAAGRGLQLLFYSVGIGQISSEVPQNLSASRPQDRQFILSSKKLLLSDSGFYLCAWSPSYEQYFGPGTRLTVT.

This clone was detected only a few times. This rearrangement joins TRBV29-1 to TRBJ2-7; D is possibly TRBD1 (5 bases). Looked up from germline, CDR1 is SQVTM and CDR2 is ANQGSEA. Trimming cost V 4 bases and J 2 bases, with 12 bases left between them. The CDR3 length is 13 residues. The CDR3 is CSVAWQGPYEQYF. Written as DNA, the CDR3 is TGCAGCGTTGCCTGGCAGGGCCCCTACGAGCAGTACTTC.

This clone was picked up a small number of times. This specimen includes other DNA sequences encoding the same CDR3. This chain links TRBV18 with TRBJ2-1; D not resolved. CDR1 KGHSH and CDR2 LQKENI come from the germline V gene. The CDR3 spans 11 residues. V shed 2 bases and J shed 7 bases, with 3 bases lying between them. CDR3 DNA: TGTGCCAGCTCACCAGAGAATGAGCAGTTCTTC. Protein: CASSPENEQFF. The full variable domain, rest sourced from reference TRBV18 and TRBJ2-1, is NAGVMQNPRHLVRRRGQEARLRCSPMKGHSHVYWYRQLPEEGLKFMVYLQKENIIDESGMPKERFSAEFPKEGPSILRIQQVVRGDSAAYFCASSPENEQFFGPGTRLTVL.

The chain couples TRBV30 to TRBJ1-6; D is undetermined. Germline V CDR1 and CDR2: GTSNPN, SVGIG (reference sequence). There are 13 residues in the CDR3. The ends were cut back, 2 bases at V and 7 bases at J, with 9 bases in the middle. The CDR3: CAWSSDWNSPLHF. The CDR3 nucleotides read TGTGCCTGGAGTTCGGATTGGAATTCACCCCTCCACTTT.

This clone appeared a few times. The chain carries TRBV15 and TRBJ2-1; D remains ambiguous. The CDR3 sequence is 13 residues long. V was trimmed by 9 bases and J by 6 bases, leaving 15 bases between them. From germline, CDR1 is LNHNV and CDR2 YYDKDF (reference sequence). CDR3: CATGGHFGNEQFF. CDR3 sequence (DNA): TGTGCCACGGGTGGGCATTTTGGCAATGAGCAGTTCTTC.

The table lists this clone with a few counts. The CDR3 is CASSLSLWETQYF. The CDR3 nucleotides read TGTGCCAGCAGCTTAAGTCTTTGGGAGACCCAGTACTTC. The genes are TRBV7-9 and TRBJ2-5; no firm D call. The CDR3 extends over 13 amino acids. V shed 2 bases and J shed 5 bases, with 9 bases lying between them. In germline, CDR1 is SEHNR, CDR2 FQNEAQ (reference sequence).

This clone was picked up a small number of times. The same CDR3 can be traced to other DNA sequences in this sample. V gene TRBV5-1 combines with J gene TRBJ2-7, with TRBD2 matching 7 bases. The CDR3 extends over 16 amino acids. The germline V gene encodes CDR1 SGHRS and CDR2 YFSETQ. The junction had 16 bases not matched to a gene; V was cut back by 5 bases and J by 5 bases. Here the CDR3 DNA reads TGCGCCAGCAGTACCTCGGGGGAGGGGAAGTTCGACGAGCAGTACTTC. It translates to CASSTSGEGKFDEQYF.

Turning to this clone: Other DNA sequences in the same sample also yield this CDR3. The chain is built from TRBV6-5 and TRBJ2-7, with a weak D call TRBD1 (5 bases). V dropped 3 bases and J dropped 4 bases, with 10 bases sitting between them. The germline V gene has CDR1 MNHEY and CDR2 SVGAGI. The CDR3 consists of 13 residues. CDR3 sequence (DNA): TGTGCCAGCAGTTATGAAGGGGAATACGAGCAGTACTTC. It encodes CASSYEGEYEQYF.

This clone has only a few counts. The CDR3 loop reads CARGTGNYEQYF. CDR3 nucleotide sequence: TGTGCCAGAGGGACAGGAAACTACGAGCAGTACTTC. This sequence joins TRBV2 and TRBJ2-7; 8 bases map to TRBD1. The CDR3 consists of 12 residues. With 9 bases clipped from V and 3 bases from J, the junction kept 4 bases outside the gene matches. Germline V gene sequence: CDR1 SNHLY, CDR2 FYNNEI.

This clone turned up a few times. This rearrangement joins TRBV28 to TRBJ1-3, with D perhaps TRBD1 (5 bases). With 5 bases removed from V and 1 base from J, the gap between germline ends came to 18 bases. In germline, CDR1 is MDHEN, CDR2 SYDVKM. The CDR3 contains 17 residues. CDR3 loop: CASSPPTVGPSGNTIYF. As DNA, the CDR3 is TGTGCCAGCAGTCCGCCCACCGTGGGGCCGTCTGGAAACACCATATATTTT.

There are a few counts of this clone. The chain recombines TRBV7-9 with TRBJ1-3, with D possibly being TRBD1 (6 bases). The CDR3 consists of 15 residues. Germline CDR1 SEHNR, CDR2 FQNEAQ (reference sequence). V gave up 5 bases and J gave up 3 bases, with 14 bases separating them. This chain's CDR3 is CASSITGFIGNTIYF. The DNA of the CDR3 is TGTGCCAGCAGCATAACAGGGTTTATTGGAAACACCATATATTTT.

This clone was found a few times. V gene TRBV2 combines with J gene TRBJ1-1; D ambiguous. The CDR3 sequence is 12 residues long. CDR1 is SNHLY, CDR2 FYNNEI, per germline. V was trimmed by 6 bases and J by 7 bases, leaving 12 bases between them. The DNA for the CDR3 is TGTGCCAGCAGCCATTACAGAGATGAAGCTTTCTTT. Translated: CASSHYRDEAFF.

This clone was seen a few times. The chain uses TRBV4-1 and TRBJ2-7, with D perhaps matching TRBD1 (5 bases). The CDR3 is 16 amino acids. The germline V gene has CDR1 MGHRA and CDR2 YSYEKL. V gave up 0 bases and J gave up 3 bases, with 15 bases separating them. The CDR3 bases are TGCGCCAGCAGCCAAGATCGGCAGGGTACCTACTACGAGCAGTACTTC. This sequence encodes CASSQDRQGTYYEQYF.

The genes are TRBV5-8 and TRBJ1-6; D ambiguous. The CDR3 runs 11 residues. CDR1 is SGHTS and CDR2 is YDEGEE in the germline V gene. V shed 5 bases and J shed 7 bases, with 4 bases lying between them. CDR3 loop: CASRQNSPLHF. DNA of the CDR3: TGTGCCAGCAGACAGAATTCACCCCTCCACTTT.

The V and J genes are TRBV5-1 and TRBJ2-7, with unresolved D. The V end was cut by 2 bases, the J end by 5 bases, with 14 bases between. Germline V gene sequence: CDR1 SGHRS, CDR2 YFSETQ. The CDR3 is 14 amino acids. CDR3 in amino acids: CASSFIDFGDEQYF. The CDR3 DNA is TGCGCCAGCAGCTTCATTGATTTTGGAGACGAGCAGTACTTC.

This clone was counted between two and nine times. The chain is built from TRBV9 and TRBJ2-1, with TRBD1 as a possible D gene (5 bases). Germline V CDR1 and CDR2: SGDLS, YYNGEE. The CDR3 is 15 amino acids. The ends were cut back, 0 bases at V and 0 bases at J, with 7 bases in the middle. The DNA for the CDR3 is TGTGCCAGCAGCGTAGAGGGGCGCTCCTACAATGAGCAGTTCTTC. This sequence encodes CASSVEGRSYNEQFF.

This clone was seen only a few times. V and J are TRBV11-2 and TRBJ2-3; possible D gene TRBD2, 6 bases. Per germline, CDR1 SGHAT and CDR2 FQNNGV. The CDR3 is 14 amino acids. The germline V and J ends were trimmed by 5 bases and 0 bases, with 9 bases remaining between them. CDR3 in amino acids: CASSPGLSTDTQYF. DNA for the CDR3: TGTGCCAGCAGCCCCGGACTAAGCACAGATACGCAGTATTTT.

CDR3 protein: CASSLQRGGDTDTQYF. The CDR3 DNA follows: TGTGCCAGCAGCCTCCAGCGGGGGGGGGACACAGATACGCAGTATTTT. The chain is built from TRBV14 and TRBJ2-3, with 10 bases fitting TRBD2. Trimming took 4 bases from V and 2 from J; bases not matched to a gene: 6. This CDR3 comprises 16 residues. Germline lookup yields CDR1 SGHDN and CDR2 FVKESK.

This clone came up a few times. The chain links TRBV4-1 to TRBJ1-1, with 7 nucleotides matching TRBD1. Germline CDR1 and CDR2: MGHRA and YSYEKL. This CDR3 has 16 residues. V trimming: 2 bases; J trimming: 5 bases; junction bases outside the gene matches: 11. DNA of the CDR3: TGCGCCAGCAGCCAAAGGTCCGGGACAGTATTTACTGAAGCTTTCTTT. Translated, it gives CASSQRSGTVFTEAFF.

This clone has only a few counts. V usage is TRBV6-1 and J usage is TRBJ1-5; D is unclear. V lost 2 bases to trimming and J lost 5 bases, with 13 bases between them. Germline V gene sequence: CDR1 MNHNS, CDR2 SASEGT. The length of the CDR3 is 15 residues. CDR3 amino acids: CASSELASPHQPQHF. The CDR3 DNA follows: TGTGCCAGCAGTGAATTGGCCTCCCCGCATCAGCCCCAGCATTTT.